These 30 T cell receptor beta chains were all obtained from the same sample, sequenced in a study of blood T cell repertoires in COVID-19. Clones were read by immunoSEQ multiplex PCR, and TCRdb kept only the in-frame ones, dropping some. The sample holds about 190,000 clones, approximately 79% seen once. The sequenced sample consisted of peripheral blood. The source of these receptors is a man in his fifties who had recovered from COVID-19.

This clone was recorded once. The chain uses TRBV11-2 and TRBJ2-2; 7 bases agree with TRBD2. Germline V gene sequence: CDR1 SGHAT, CDR2 FQNNGV. CDR3 size: 17 residues. Germline trimming cut 0 bases from V and 7 bases from J; bases unmatched to any gene: 11. The CDR3 protein is CASSLDFRTSLIGELFF. The CDR3, as DNA: TGTGCCAGCAGCTTAGATTTCCGGACTAGTTTAATCGGGGAGCTGTTTTTT. Variable domain in full (rest from reference TRBV11-2 and TRBJ2-2): EAGVAQSPRYKIIEKRQSVAFWCNPISGHATLYWYQQILGQGPKLLIQFQNNGVVDDSQLPKDRFSAERLKGVDSTLKIQPAKLEDSAVYLCASSLDFRTSLIGELFFGEGSRLTVL.

This chain connects TRBV16 to TRBJ1-1; D not certain. The length of the CDR3 is 15 residues. The germline V gene encodes CDR1 KGHSY and CDR2 FQNENV. The germline V and J ends were trimmed by 6 bases and 3 bases, with 17 bases remaining between them. The CDR3 sequence is CASSPTSGFDTEAFF. CDR3 nucleotide sequence: TGTGCCAGCAGTCCGACGTCGGGATTTGACACTGAAGCTTTCTTT.

The chain has TRBV10-3 and TRBJ2-5, with 8 nucleotides matching TRBD2. V was pared by 4 bases and J by 5 bases, with 6 bases of the junction left unmatched. Germline V gives CDR1 ENHRY, CDR2 SYGVKD. The CDR3 contains 14 residues. In nucleotides, the CDR3 is TGTGCCATCAGTGGTGTAGCGGGAAGGGAGACCCAGTACTTC. Its translation: CAISGVAGRETQYF.

This clone has a count of ten or more. The chain employs TRBV19 and TRBJ2-3, with TRBD2 identical over 8 bases. The CDR3 contains 13 residues. Germline lookup yields CDR1 LNHDA and CDR2 SQIVND (reference sequence). V lost 10 bases to trimming and J lost 3 bases; unmatched junction nucleotides: 6. This chain's CDR3 is CATESGSTDTQYF. CDR3 DNA: TGTGCCACCGAAAGCGGGAGTACAGATACGCAGTATTTT.

The chain has TRBV30 and TRBJ2-3; D uncertain. V dropped 2 bases and J dropped 1 base, with 7 bases sitting between them. Germline-derived CDR1 and CDR2 are GTSNPN and SVGIG (reference sequence). The CDR3 runs 13 residues. For the CDR3, the DNA is TGTGCCTGGAGTTGGGCTGGCACAGATACGCAGTATTTT. Protein sequence: CAWSWAGTDTQYF.

This chain connects TRBV3-1 (or the pseudogene TRBV3-2) to TRBJ2-6; D is uncertain. The germline V gene has CDR1 LGHDT and CDR2 YNNKEL (reference sequence). Trimming took 5 bases from V and 4 from J, leaving 12 bases between them. The CDR3 is 15 amino acids. The CDR3 region is CASSSVAAGANVLTF. As DNA, the CDR3 is TGTGCCAGCAGCTCTGTGGCGGCAGGGGCCAACGTCCTGACTTTC.

The chain joins TRBV15 to TRBJ2-1; 10 positions match TRBD2. CDR1 is LNHNV, CDR2 YYDKDF, per germline (reference sequence). The V gene end was trimmed by 0 bases and the J gene end by 8 bases; junction bases not matched to a gene: 13. This CDR3 region has 18 residues. The CDR3 reads CATSRDLTGTSVSHEQFF. In nucleotides, the CDR3 is TGTGCCACCAGCAGAGATCTTACCGGGACTAGCGTCTCACATGAGCAGTTCTTC.

The chain links TRBV5-1 to TRBJ2-3; 10 positions agree with TRBD2. The CDR3 has 17 amino acids. Germline CDR1 SGHRS, CDR2 YFSETQ. V lost 4 bases, J lost 2 bases, and 10 bases stayed unmatched. CDR3: CASSLKTTSGNTDTQYF. In nucleotides, the CDR3 is TGCGCCAGCAGCCTTAAAACTACTAGCGGGAACACAGATACGCAGTATTTT.

The chain links TRBV10-1 to TRBJ2-2; D may be TRBD1 (6 bases). V was cut by 6 bases and J by 1 base, with 9 bases left in between. Germline CDR1 reads WNHNN; CDR2 reads SYGVQD (reference sequence). The CDR3 extends over 14 amino acids. In DNA form, the CDR3 reads TGCGCCAGCAGGGACAGACGGAACACCGGGGAGCTGTTTTTT. It specifies CASRDRRNTGELFF.

The J gene is TRBJ2-1, the V gene TRBV18; D gene ambiguous. This CDR3 has 15 residues. Germline-derived CDR1 and CDR2 are KGHSH and LQKENI. The V and J ends lost 2 bases and 2 bases respectively, with 10 bases between them. CDR3 loop: CASSPIASTYNEQFF. In nucleotides, the CDR3 is TGTGCCAGCTCACCAATCGCAAGCACCTACAATGAGCAGTTCTTC.

The chain employs TRBV2 and TRBJ2-1; D may be TRBD1 (6 bases). The CDR3 totals 15 residues. V lost 7 bases, J lost 3 bases, and 16 bases lay in between. CDR1 and CDR2 from the germline V gene are SNHLY and FYNNEI. The DNA for the CDR3 is TGTGCCAGCACCCACAGGGATCCTTACTACAATGAGCAGTTCTTC. As protein: CASTHRDPYYNEQFF.

The chain joins TRBV7-7 to TRBJ2-7, with 11 bases fitting TRBD1. Germline V gene sequence: CDR1 SSHAT, CDR2 FNYEAQ (reference sequence). The CDR3 runs 18 residues. J lost 2 bases, V lost 5 bases, and 14 bases had no gene match. DNA of the CDR3: TGTGCCAGCAGCCAGGACAAGGGACAGGGGGGTAGGGCCTACGAGCAGTACTTC. This codes for CASSQDKGQGGRAYEQYF. Filled out from reference TRBV7-7 and TRBJ2-7, the complete variable domain reads GAGVSQSPRYKVTKRGQDVTLRCDPISSHATLYWYQQALGQGPEFLTYFNYEAQPDKSGLPSDRFSAERPEGSISTLTIQRTEQRDSAMYRCASSQDKGQGGRAYEQYFGPGTRLTVT.

This chain joins TRBV7-9 and TRBJ1-3; D might be TRBD1 (5 bases). The CDR3 totals 14 residues. Germline lookup yields CDR1 SEHNR and CDR2 FQNEAQ (reference sequence). V gave up 1 base and J gave up 2 bases, with 6 bases separating them. The CDR3 reads CASSLVGAGNTIYF. In DNA, the CDR3 is TGTGCCAGCAGCTTAGTAGGGGCTGGAAACACCATATATTTT.

The chain uses TRBV27 and TRBJ2-7; 7 bases fit TRBD1. The trim removed 8 bases at V and 1 base at J, leaving 8 bases unmatched. The CDR3 is 14 residues long. The germline V gene has CDR1 MNHEY and CDR2 SMNVEV (reference sequence). The CDR3 DNA reads TGTGCCAGCCGAGACAGGGCGAAATCCTACGAGCAGTACTTC. It is translated as CASRDRAKSYEQYF.

The V and J genes are TRBV4-1 and TRBJ1-2; perhaps TRBD1 as D (5 bases). This CDR3 is 14 amino acids long. Trimming pared 0 bases from V and 8 bases from J, leaving 13 bases between. Germline V gives CDR1 MGHRA, CDR2 YSYEKL. CDR3 nucleotide sequence: TGCGCCAGCAGCCAAGATCGGGGGATCGGGGGCTACACCTTC. Residues: CASSQDRGIGGYTF.

The V call is TRBV9, the J call TRBJ2-2; a possible D gene is TRBD1 (5 bases). Germline CDR1 is SGDLS and CDR2 is YYNGEE. Trimming removed 6 bases from V and 2 bases from J, with 11 bases in between. The CDR3 covers 14 residues. In DNA form, the CDR3 reads TGTGCCAGCAAGGGGCGGACCAACACCGGGGAGCTGTTTTTT. Translation gives CASKGRTNTGELFF.

This clone was detected once. The chain couples TRBV7-2 to TRBJ2-1, with TRBD2 identical over 9 bases. Germline V CDR1 and CDR2: SGHTA, FQGNSA. CDR3 length equals 15 residues. Trimming at V came to 5 bases and at J to 4 bases, leaving 6 bases not matched to a gene. CDR3 nucleotide sequence: TGTGCCAGCAGCCCTCGACTAGCGGCTTACAATGAGCAGTTCTTC. This gives the protein CASSPRLAAYNEQFF.

This chain links TRBV2 with TRBJ1-1; no firm D call. The CDR3 runs 14 residues. V lost 7 bases and J 1 base, leaving 13 bases between the germline ends. Germline loops: CDR1 SNHLY, CDR2 FYNNEI. The CDR3 nucleotides read TGTGCCAGCACCTTCACTCTTGGGAACACTGAAGCTTTCTTT. Translation: CASTFTLGNTEAFF.

This clone has just one count. The rearrangement links TRBV18 to TRBJ1-1, with 8 bases aligning to TRBD1. The CDR3 extends over 15 amino acids. The V and J ends lost 8 bases and 2 bases, in that order; junction bases with no gene match: 10. Germline CDR1 reads KGHSH; CDR2 reads LQKENI. The CDR3 sequence is CASLGQVVKNTEAFF. The CDR3 bases are TGTGCCAGCCTGGGACAGGTGGTGAAAAACACTGAAGCTTTCTTT.

J is TRBJ2-6 and V is TRBV30; D is undetermined. Per germline, CDR1 GTSNPN and CDR2 SVGIG (reference sequence). Trimming shortened V by 7 bases and J by 1 base, and 11 bases separated the two germline ends. This CDR3 is built from 14 residues. The CDR3 protein is CAFRRVSGANVLTF. The CDR3 bases are TGTGCCTTCCGCCGGGTGTCTGGGGCCAACGTCCTGACTTTC.

This clone was recorded once. The genes are TRBV19 and TRBJ2-3; 8 positions match TRBD1. Germline assignment: CDR1 LNHDA and CDR2 SQIVND (reference sequence). V lost 4 bases to trimming and J lost 4 bases; unmatched junction nucleotides: 13. The CDR3 is 17 amino acids. CDR3 bases: TGTGCCAGTAGTACGACCCCGGACAGGGTTGTGGCAGATACGCAGTATTTT. Protein product: CASSTTPDRVVADTQYF.

The chain has TRBV6-5 and TRBJ2-7; 7 bases are shared with TRBD2. The trim removed 6 bases at V and 3 bases at J, leaving 5 bases unmatched. The CDR3 runs to 13 residues. Germline assignment: CDR1 MNHEY and CDR2 SVGAGI. CDR3 bases: TGTGCCAGCAGGTCTAGCGGCCACTACGAGCAGTACTTC. This translates into CASRSSGHYEQYF.

This CDR3 is CATSDPTSLTGELFF. As DNA, the CDR3 is TGTGCCACCAGTGATCCGACTAGCCTGACCGGGGAGCTGTTTTTT. The chain is built from TRBV24-1 and TRBJ2-2; TRBD2 matches at 7 bases. Per the germline V gene, CDR1 is KGHDR and CDR2 is SFDVKD. J lost 5 bases, V lost 3 bases, and 5 bases had no gene match. The CDR3 consists of 15 residues.

The gene calls are TRBV19 and TRBJ1-2; TRBD1 matches at 10 bases. V lost 5 bases and J lost 8; bases outside the gene matches: 23. CDR3 size: 19 residues. Germline V CDR1 and CDR2: LNHDA, SQIVND (reference sequence). The CDR3 loop is CASSLNRGTGAERNRGYTF. Written as DNA, the CDR3 is TGTGCCAGTAGTTTGAACCGCGGGACAGGGGCCGAAAGGAATAGAGGCTACACCTTC.

This chain joins TRBV30 and TRBJ2-1, with TRBD2 matching 11 bases. V shed 4 bases, J shed 7 bases, and the junction held 6 bases outside the gene matches. The germline V gene has CDR1 GTSNPN and CDR2 SVGIG (reference sequence). There are 14 residues in the CDR3. The CDR3 bases are TGTGCCTGGACTTTGGGACTAGCGGTAAATGAGCAGTTCTTC. Amino acid sequence: CAWTLGLAVNEQFF.

The CDR3: CASSSRAGEGTQYF. As DNA, the CDR3 is TGTGCCAGCAGCTCACGAGCGGGAGAGGGTACGCAGTATTTT. The V gene is TRBV7-7, the J gene TRBJ2-3, with TRBD2 matching over 8 bases. Germline V lookup: CDR1 SSHAT, CDR2 FNYEAQ (reference sequence). V lost 4 bases, J lost 8 bases, and 8 bases stayed unmatched. The CDR3 runs 14 residues.

The rearrangement links TRBV5-5 to TRBJ1-1; D possibly corresponds to TRBD1 (5 bases). The length of the CDR3 is 13 residues. Germline CDR1 is SGHKS and CDR2 is YYEKEE (reference sequence). V lost 6 bases to trimming and J lost 7 bases, with 16 bases between them. The CDR3: CASIKGEKFEAFF. DNA for the CDR3: TGTGCCAGCATAAAAGGGGAAAAATTTGAAGCTTTCTTT.

The genes are TRBV5-1 and TRBJ2-5, with D unresolved. The CDR3 spans 12 residues. Germline V gene data show CDR1 as SGHRS and CDR2 as YFSETQ. Trimming left V 4 bases short and J 0 bases short, with 4 bases between. The CDR3 here is CASSEYQETQYF. DNA of the CDR3: TGCGCCAGCAGCGAGTACCAAGAGACCCAGTACTTC.

This clone was found many times. The chain uses TRBV2 and TRBJ1-6, with 10 bases that match TRBD1. The CDR3 extends over 16 amino acids. Germline V gene sequence: CDR1 SNHLY, CDR2 FYNNEI. V was pared by 5 bases and J by 7 bases, with 8 bases of the junction left unmatched. DNA for the CDR3: TGTGCCAGCAGTCTGAAAGGACAGGGGGGAAATTCACCCCTCCACTTT. Translation: CASSLKGQGGNSPLHF.

This clone has a single count. The rearrangement links TRBV12-3 or TRBV12-4 to TRBJ2-1; D may be TRBD1 (6 bases). V lost 5 bases to trimming and J lost 7 bases, with 6 bases between them. The CDR3 covers 11 residues. The CDR3 DNA follows: TGTGCCAGCAGTGACAGGAATGAGCAGTTCTTC. It translates to CASSDRNEQFF.